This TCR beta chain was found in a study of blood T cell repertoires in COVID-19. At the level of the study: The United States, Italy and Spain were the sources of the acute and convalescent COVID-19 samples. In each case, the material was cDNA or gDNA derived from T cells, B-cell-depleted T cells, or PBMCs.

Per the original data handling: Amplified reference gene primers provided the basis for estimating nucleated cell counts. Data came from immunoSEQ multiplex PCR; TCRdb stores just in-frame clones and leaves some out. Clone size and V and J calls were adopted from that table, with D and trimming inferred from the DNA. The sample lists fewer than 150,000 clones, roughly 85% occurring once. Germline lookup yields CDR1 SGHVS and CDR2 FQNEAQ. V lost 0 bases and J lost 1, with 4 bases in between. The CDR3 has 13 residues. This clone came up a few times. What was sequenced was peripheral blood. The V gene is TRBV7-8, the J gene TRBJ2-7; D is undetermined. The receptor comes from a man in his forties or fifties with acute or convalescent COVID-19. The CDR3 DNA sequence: TGTGCCAGCAGCTTAGCGAGATCCTACGAGCAGTACTTC. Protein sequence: CASSLARSYEQYF.